A selection of T cell receptor beta chains follows, all from one sample in a study of T cell responses to AZD1222 COVID-19 vaccine. Assay used: immunoSEQ multiplex PCR; TCRdb lists only in-frame clones, some missing. The sample has roughly 51,000 clones; roughly nine tenths are singletons. Sequencing was performed on peripheral blood, taken 28 days after the second AZD1222 dose. Receptors originate from an adult who received the AZD1222 COVID-19 vaccine. Each CDR3 is given with its conserved first and last residue. D genes are given only for firm matches. A clone size is listed for some rows: how often the clone was seen (once, few, many), or a class if it is expanded.

d_gene: NA; j_gene: TRBJ1-3; abundance: NA; v_gene: TRBV7-2; CDR3aa: CASSLEAGPGNTIYF; CDR3nt: TGTGCCAGCAGCTTAGAGGCAGGGCCTGGAAACACCATATATTTT
d_gene: TRBD2; j_gene: TRBJ2-1; abundance: NA; v_gene: TRBV6-5; CDR3aa: CASEPTSGLRGEQFF; CDR3nt: TGTGCCAGCGAGCCTACTAGCGGGCTTCGGGGTGAGCAGTTCTTC
d_gene: TRBD1; j_gene: TRBJ1-2; abundance: NA; v_gene: TRBV30; CDR3aa: CAWSGYGQGAHGYTF; CDR3nt: TGTGCCTGGAGTGGGTACGGACAGGGGGCGCATGGCTACACCTTC
d_gene: NA; j_gene: TRBJ2-7; abundance: NA; v_gene: TRBV9; CDR3aa: CASSVATGTYEQYF; CDR3nt: TGTGCCAGCAGCGTAGCTACAGGTACCTACGAGCAGTACTTC
d_gene: TRBD1; j_gene: TRBJ1-6; abundance: NA; v_gene: TRBV5-1; CDR3aa: CASSLGGQGGSPLHF; CDR3nt: TGCGCCAGCAGCTTGGGAGGACAGGGGGGATCACCCCTCCACTTT
d_gene: TRBD1; j_gene: TRBJ2-1; abundance: NA; v_gene: TRBV7-2; CDR3aa: CASSLAPGQGWNEQFF; CDR3nt: TGTGCCAGCAGCTTAGCACCGGGACAGGGGTGGAATGAGCAGTTCTTC
d_gene: TRBD1; j_gene: TRBJ2-7; abundance: NA; v_gene: TRBV6-5; CDR3aa: CASISGTATYEQYF; CDR3nt: TGTGCCAGCATTTCCGGGACAGCTACCTACGAGCAGTACTTC
d_gene: NA; j_gene: TRBJ2-7; abundance: NA; v_gene: TRBV18; CDR3aa: CASSPSGSDEQYF; CDR3nt: TGTGCCAGCTCACCGAGCGGGTCCGACGAGCAGTACTTC
d_gene: TRBD2; j_gene: TRBJ2-1; abundance: NA; v_gene: TRBV7-3; CDR3aa: CASSKSGSSYNEQFF; CDR3nt: TGTGCCAGCAGCAAAAGCGGGAGCTCCTACAATGAGCAGTTCTTC
d_gene: NA; j_gene: TRBJ1-1; abundance: few; v_gene: TRBV4-1; CDR3aa: CASGLRDTLNTEAFF; CDR3nt: TGCGCCAGTGGTTTAAGGGACACACTCAACACTGAAGCTTTCTTT
d_gene: NA; j_gene: TRBJ1-3; abundance: NA; v_gene: TRBV14; CDR3aa: CASSQDWGAVGNTIYF; CDR3nt: TGTGCCAGCAGCCAAGATTGGGGGGCAGTTGGAAACACCATATATTTT
d_gene: TRBD2; j_gene: TRBJ2-1; abundance: NA; v_gene: TRBV27; CDR3aa: CASRGTSWANEQFF; CDR3nt: TGTGCCAGCAGAGGGACTAGCTGGGCCAATGAGCAGTTCTTC
d_gene: TRBD2; j_gene: TRBJ2-5; abundance: few; v_gene: TRBV5-1; CDR3aa: CASSVGLAGPRSETQYF; CDR3nt: TGCGCCAGCAGCGTGGGACTAGCGGGTCCTCGGTCGGAGACCCAGTACTTC
d_gene: NA; j_gene: TRBJ1-5; abundance: NA; v_gene: TRBV30; CDR3aa: CAWSRENDQPQHF; CDR3nt: TGTGCCTGGAGCCGGGAAAACGATCAGCCCCAGCATTTT
d_gene: TRBD1; j_gene: TRBJ1-2; abundance: NA; v_gene: TRBV7-2; CDR3aa: CASSLDRDRSYGYTF; CDR3nt: TGTGCCAGCAGCTTAGATCGGGACAGGAGCTATGGCTACACCTTC
d_gene: NA; j_gene: TRBJ1-1; abundance: few; v_gene: TRBV6-5; CDR3aa: CASSYSWQGNTEAFF; CDR3nt: TGTGCCAGCAGTTACTCGTGGCAGGGGAACACTGAAGCTTTCTTT
d_gene: NA; j_gene: TRBJ1-1; abundance: NA; v_gene: TRBV11-2; CDR3aa: CASSLGGDEAFF; CDR3nt: TGTGCCAGCAGCTTAGGGGGGGATGAAGCTTTCTTT
d_gene: TRBD2; j_gene: TRBJ2-1; abundance: NA; v_gene: TRBV12-5; CDR3aa: CASGLPLAGGGEQFF; CDR3nt: TGTGCTAGTGGTTTGCCACTAGCGGGAGGCGGTGAGCAGTTCTTC
d_gene: TRBD1; j_gene: TRBJ1-2; abundance: NA; v_gene: TRBV9; CDR3aa: CASSASWTGDGYTF; CDR3nt: TGTGCCAGCAGCGCCTCCTGGACAGGAGATGGCTACACCTTC
d_gene: NA; j_gene: TRBJ1-5; abundance: NA; v_gene: TRBV6-6; CDR3aa: CASRSPIQSSNQPQHF; CDR3nt: TGTGCCAGCAGATCACCTATCCAGAGTAGCAATCAGCCCCAGCATTTT
d_gene: NA; j_gene: TRBJ2-2; abundance: NA; v_gene: TRBV6-5; CDR3aa: CASGWRENTGELFF; CDR3nt: TGTGCCAGCGGCTGGAGGGAAAACACCGGGGAGCTGTTTTTT
d_gene: NA; j_gene: TRBJ2-1; abundance: NA; v_gene: TRBV4-2; CDR3aa: CASSQSPPTGASNNEQFF; CDR3nt: TGTGCCAGCAGCCAAAGCCCCCCCACGGGAGCGTCAAACAATGAGCAGTTCTTC
d_gene: NA; j_gene: TRBJ2-7; abundance: NA; v_gene: TRBV6-5; CDR3aa: CAISRAGLSYEQYF; CDR3nt: TGTGCCATCTCCCGTGCCGGACTCTCGTACGAGCAGTACTTC
d_gene: NA; j_gene: TRBJ2-2; abundance: NA; v_gene: TRBV7-2; CDR3aa: CASSPDIRGGELFF; CDR3nt: TGTGCCAGCAGCCCAGACATTCGGGGCGGGGAGCTGTTTTTT
d_gene: TRBD2; j_gene: TRBJ2-7; abundance: NA; v_gene: TRBV9; CDR3aa: CASSPASGVTYEQYF; CDR3nt: TGTGCCAGCAGCCCTGCTAGCGGGGTGACCTACGAGCAGTACTTC
d_gene: NA; j_gene: TRBJ1-5; abundance: NA; v_gene: TRBV2; CDR3aa: CASGVGQGTQPQHF; CDR3nt: TGTGCCAGCGGAGTCGGGCAGGGGACTCAGCCCCAGCATTTT
d_gene: NA; j_gene: TRBJ1-3; abundance: NA; v_gene: TRBV30; CDR3aa: CAWSPGGSGNTIYF; CDR3nt: TGTGCCTGGAGTCCGGGGGGCTCTGGAAACACCATATATTTT
d_gene: NA; j_gene: TRBJ1-1; abundance: NA; v_gene: TRBV11-2; CDR3aa: CASSSPVGTEAFF; CDR3nt: TGTGCCAGCAGCTCCCCCGTGGGCACTGAAGCTTTCTTT
d_gene: TRBD1; j_gene: TRBJ1-3; abundance: NA; v_gene: TRBV4-2; CDR3aa: CASSRPNRGQSGNTIYF; CDR3nt: TGTGCCAGCAGCCGACCAAACAGGGGGCAGTCTGGAAACACCATATATTTT
d_gene: NA; j_gene: TRBJ1-1; abundance: NA; v_gene: TRBV11-2; CDR3aa: CASSPQTPNTEAFF; CDR3nt: TGTGCCAGCAGCCCACAGACCCCGAACACTGAAGCTTTCTTT
d_gene: NA; j_gene: TRBJ2-5; abundance: NA; v_gene: TRBV12-3/TRBV12-4; CDR3aa: CASSLQETQYF; CDR3nt: TGTGCCAGCAGTTTACAAGAGACCCAGTACTTC
d_gene: TRBD2; j_gene: TRBJ2-2; abundance: NA; v_gene: TRBV5-8; CDR3aa: CASSPLAGGTGELFF; CDR3nt: TGTGCCAGCAGCCCTTTAGCGGGAGGGACCGGGGAGCTGTTTTTT
d_gene: TRBD1; j_gene: TRBJ1-5; abundance: NA; v_gene: TRBV7-2; CDR3aa: CASAQGEGQPQHF; CDR3nt: TGTGCCTCGGCGCAGGGGGAAGGGCAGCCCCAGCATTTT
d_gene: NA; j_gene: TRBJ2-3; abundance: NA; v_gene: TRBV7-2; CDR3aa: CASSKTRDIYTQYF; CDR3nt: TGTGCCAGCAGCAAGACCCGGGACATTTATACGCAGTATTTT
d_gene: TRBD1; j_gene: TRBJ2-7; abundance: NA; v_gene: TRBV18; CDR3aa: CASSQGQNTEQYF; CDR3nt: TGTGCCAGCTCACAGGGACAGAACACCGAGCAGTACTTC
d_gene: TRBD2; j_gene: TRBJ2-1; abundance: medium-sized; v_gene: TRBV7-9; CDR3aa: CASSPLADNEQFF; CDR3nt: TGTGCCAGCAGCCCACTAGCGGACAATGAGCAGTTCTTC
d_gene: NA; j_gene: TRBJ2-3; abundance: NA; v_gene: TRBV3-1/TRBV3-2; CDR3aa: CASSRGQGADTQYF; CDR3nt: TGTGCCAGCAGCCGTGGGCAGGGAGCAGATACGCAGTATTTT